One sample yielded the 31 T cell receptor beta chains listed below, sequenced in a study of response to subunit inactivated influenza vaccine. One entry per CDR3 protein, called by TCRdb with MiXCR from the RT-PCR reads. The sample includes more than 450,000 distinct CDR3 sequences, less than 10% of them seen just once. The sample was PBMCs from blood, taken less than 30 months after vaccination. The receptor set was obtained from a man between 50 and 75 years old who received an inactivated influenza vaccine.

There are many counts of this clonotype. V is TRBV6-1 and J is TRBJ2-7; tentative D call: TRBD2 (6 bases). Between the trimmed V and J ends, which lost 7 bases and 3 bases, there was a span of 13 bases. Germline-derived CDR1 and CDR2 are MNHNS and SASEGT. The CDR3 spans 13 residues. CDR3 DNA: TGTGCCAGCAAGACCTTGGGACTCTACGAGCAGTACTTC. This encodes CASKTLGLYEQYF.

There are many counts of this clonotype. The V gene is TRBV4-2, the J gene TRBJ1-4; D remains unclear. The CDR3 runs 16 residues. Germline CDR1 and CDR2: LGHNA and YNFKEQ. V was pared by 0 bases and J by 0 bases, with 8 bases between. The DNA for the CDR3 is TGTGCCAGCAGCCAAGATCTTCTCTCAACTAATGAAAAACTGTTTTTT. Protein product: CASSQDLLSTNEKLFF.

With regard to this clonotype: A much larger clone lies one base from this, so it may be a read error. The chain joins TRBV14 to TRBJ2-1; 9 bases are a match to TRBD1. The CDR3 totals 15 residues. Per germline, CDR1 SGHDN and CDR2 FVKESK. J gave up 4 bases and V 5 bases, and 6 bases lay outside the gene matches. The chain's CDR3 is CASSTRDRVYNEQFF. The CDR3 DNA is TGTGCCAGCAGCACCCGGGACAGGGTTTACAATGAGCAGTTCTTC.

This clonotype was seen a handful of times. The V call is TRBV20-1, the J call TRBJ2-4; D is possibly TRBD2 (5 bases). This CDR3 spans 15 amino acids. Germline CDR1 reads DFQATT; CDR2 reads SNEGSKA (reference sequence). Trimming left V 3 bases short and J 2 bases short, with 14 bases between. CDR3 sequence (DNA): TGCAGTGCTAGGCTCCCCACGGGGACCAAAAACATTCAGTACTTC. It specifies CSARLPTGTKNIQYF.

This clonotype was seen a handful of times. This chain joins TRBV6-2 or TRBV6-3 and TRBJ2-6; D is unresolved. Looked up from germline, CDR1 is MNHEY and CDR2 is SVGEGT. The CDR3 consists of 12 residues. V lost 7 bases to trimming and J lost 2 bases, with 3 bases between them. The CDR3 loop reads CASKAGANVLTF. As DNA, the CDR3 is TGTGCCAGCAAAGCTGGGGCCAACGTCCTGACTTTC.

This clonotype was counted at least ten times. J is TRBJ2-7 and V is TRBV27; 8 bases line up with TRBD2. Germline V CDR1 and CDR2: MNHEY, SMNVEV (reference sequence). With 8 bases clipped from V and 3 bases from J, the junction kept 9 bases outside the gene matches. There are 14 residues in the CDR3. CDR3 residues: CASSIGLAGYEQYF. The CDR3 DNA is TGTGCCAGCTCGATCGGGCTAGCGGGCTACGAGCAGTACTTC.

This chain uses TRBV24-1 with TRBJ1-1; tentative D call: TRBD1 (5 bases). Germline-derived CDR1 and CDR2 are KGHDR and SFDVKD. This CDR3 comprises 14 residues. The V and J ends lost 6 bases and 4 bases respectively, with 14 bases between them. The CDR3 DNA follows: TGTGCCACCAGTCCGGGACCCACGGGCACTGAAGCTTTCTTT. Its translation is CATSPGPTGTEAFF.

This sequence joins TRBV29-1 and TRBJ2-7; possibly TRBD2 for D (7 bases). The CDR3 is 14 residues long. Germline V gives CDR1 SQVTM, CDR2 ANQGSEA. Between the trimmed V and J ends, which lost 2 bases and 2 bases, there was a span of 13 bases. The CDR3 DNA follows: TGCAGCGTTGAACGGCGGGGGCCCACCTACGAGCAGTACTTC. This translates into CSVERRGPTYEQYF.

This clonotype was detected only a few times. The rearrangement joins TRBV3-1 to TRBJ2-7; TRBD2 aligns across 8 bases. The ends lost 1 base at V and 4 bases at J; junction bases unmatched: 6. CDR1 is LGHDT and CDR2 is YNNKEL in the germline V gene (reference sequence). The CDR3 runs 15 residues. The CDR3 sequence: CASSQGVAGLYEQYF. CDR3 nucleotide sequence: TGTGCCAGCAGCCAAGGGGTAGCGGGATTATACGAGCAGTACTTC.

This clonotype was picked up many times. For the CDR3, the DNA is TGTGCCAGCAGCGTTAGGACAGGGGCGGTGGAGCAGTACTTC. Residues: CASSVRTGAVEQYF. The genes are TRBV5-6 and TRBJ2-7; 9 bases fit TRBD1. Germline values: CDR1 SGHDT, CDR2 YYEEEE. The CDR3 length is 14 residues. V lost 4 bases, J lost 7 bases, and 9 bases stayed unmatched.

This clonotype was seen ten or more times. V is TRBV5-6 and J is TRBJ2-1, with TRBD2 identical over 10 bases. CDR1 SGHDT and CDR2 YYEEEE come from the germline V gene. Losses at the gene ends were 1 base for V and 7 bases for J; bases not matched to a gene: 5. The CDR3 loop spans 15 amino acids. CDR3 region: CASSLKIAGGNEQFF. As DNA, the CDR3 is TGTGCCAGCAGCTTGAAGATAGCGGGGGGTAATGAGCAGTTCTTC.

This clonotype was seen repeatedly, ten times or more. The chain uses TRBV20-1 and TRBJ2-5; weak D call: TRBD2 (6 bases). The CDR3 sequence is 12 residues long. Germline assignment: CDR1 DFQATT and CDR2 SNEGSKA (reference sequence). V lost 5 bases, J lost 2 bases, and 9 bases lay in between. CDR3 bases: TGCAGTGCTTCCGGAGGGCAAGAGACCCAGTACTTC. Protein: CSASGGQETQYF.

This clonotype was detected a few times. The rearrangement uses TRBV15 and TRBJ2-4; D tentatively fits TRBD1 or TRBD2 (5 bases each). Germline CDR1 is LNHNV and CDR2 is YYDKDF (reference sequence). The CDR3 loop spans 17 amino acids. V shed 5 bases and J shed 8 bases, with 25 bases lying between them. The CDR3 nucleotides are TGTGCCACCAGCCCCGGGGCGCGGAACCCATGGCCGTACATTCAGTACTTC. Translating gives CATSPGARNPWPYIQYF.

The CDR3 region is CASSLRPIATNEKLFF. Here the CDR3 DNA reads TGTGCCAGCAGCTTAAGACCAATCGCAACTAATGAAAAACTGTTTTTT. The chain recombines TRBV7-9 with TRBJ1-4, with unresolved D. CDR3 length: 16 amino acids. Trimming took 2 bases from V and 0 from J, leaving 10 bases between them. CDR1 and CDR2 from the germline V gene are SEHNR and FQNEAQ (reference sequence).

This clonotype has a handful of counts. The chain recombines TRBV6-1 with TRBJ2-1; 7 bases line up with TRBD1. Per germline, CDR1 MNHNS and CDR2 SASEGT. The CDR3 runs to 14 residues. J was trimmed by 7 bases and V by 4 bases; bases with no gene match: 7. CDR3 region: CASSGGRGMNEQFF. The CDR3 bases are TGTGCCAGCAGTGGCGGCAGGGGGATGAATGAGCAGTTCTTC.

Only a few counts were recorded for this clonotype. Written as DNA, the CDR3 is TGCAGTGCTGTCGGGACTAGCGGAAAAGAGACCCAGTACTTC. Protein sequence: CSAVGTSGKETQYF. J is TRBJ2-5 and V is TRBV20-1, with 11 bases aligning to TRBD2. V was clipped by 5 bases and J by 3 bases; unmatched bases: 5. There are 14 residues in the CDR3. Germline V lookup: CDR1 DFQATT, CDR2 SNEGSKA (reference sequence).

The chain joins TRBV4-3 to TRBJ2-3; 12 bases align to TRBD2. Per germline, CDR1 LGHNA and CDR2 YSLEER. The CDR3 length is 16 residues. Losses at the gene ends were 2 bases for V and 4 bases for J; bases not matched to a gene: 4. This CDR3 is CASSQSTSGSADTQYF. Written as DNA, the CDR3 is TGCGCCAGCAGCCAATCGACTAGCGGGAGTGCAGATACGCAGTATTTT.

This clonotype was counted many times. V and J are TRBV11-2 and TRBJ2-1; D unclear. The germline gives CDR1 SGHAT, CDR2 FQNNGV. Trimming shortened V by 1 base and J by 9 bases, and 10 bases separated the two germline ends. The CDR3 covers 13 residues. The CDR3 sequence is CASSLVVRTEQFF. Here the CDR3 DNA reads TGTGCCAGCAGCTTAGTCGTCCGAACTGAGCAGTTCTTC.

A few counts support this clonotype. The chain uses TRBV5-5 and TRBJ2-5; D might be TRBD2 (6 bases). CDR1 is SGHKS and CDR2 is YYEKEE in the germline V gene (reference sequence). The CDR3 has 15 amino acids. Trimming stripped 2 bases from V and 2 bases from J, with 13 bases between. CDR3 bases: TGTGCCAGCAGCTTTTGGGACTCACCGCAAGAGACCCAGTACTTC. Translation: CASSFWDSPQETQYF.

This clonotype was seen a few times. The chain is built from TRBV4-1 and TRBJ1-5; D is uncertain. The CDR3 runs to 15 residues. Trimming shortened V by 0 bases and J by 9 bases, and 15 bases separated the two germline ends. CDR1 is MGHRA and CDR2 is YSYEKL in the germline V gene. This CDR3 is CASSQDFRLTMPQHF. The CDR3 DNA reads as TGCGCCAGCAGCCAAGACTTTCGCCTGACAATGCCCCAGCATTTT.

This clonotype was found many times. The genes are TRBV9 and TRBJ2-7, with D possibly called TRBD1 or TRBD2 (5 bases each). Germline values: CDR1 SGDLS, CDR2 YYNGEE. This CDR3 has 18 residues. The V end lost 0 bases, the J end lost 4 bases, and 23 bases lay between the germline ends. The CDR3 DNA is TGTGCCAGCAGCGTAGCCCGAGGGGCAGGGTTCGGTCGTTACGAGCAGTACTTC. Encoded protein: CASSVARGAGFGRYEQYF.

This chain uses TRBV11-1 with TRBJ1-1, with 9 positions matching TRBD1. The V gene's germline CDR1 is SGHAT and CDR2 FQDESV (reference sequence). V was pared by 3 bases and J by 6 bases, with 5 bases of the junction left unmatched. The CDR3 sequence is 14 residues long. CDR3 DNA: TGTGCCAGCAGCTTCGCACAGGGGGCAGCTGAAGCTTTCTTT. Translated, it gives CASSFAQGAAEAFF.

This clonotype appeared many times. This rearrangement joins TRBV20-1 to TRBJ1-1, with D possibly TRBD1 on 6 matching bases. CDR1 and CDR2 (germline): DFQATT, SNEGSKA (reference sequence). Trimming removed 5 bases from V and 3 bases from J, with 10 bases in between. This CDR3 comprises 12 residues. CDR3 nucleotide sequence: TGCAGTGCTTACAGGGAGGACACTGAAGCTTTCTTT. Amino acids: CSAYREDTEAFF.

By share, this clonotype counts as medium-sized. V and J are TRBV6-5 and TRBJ2-3; D gene unclear. CDR1 and CDR2 (germline): MNHEY, SVGAGI. Trimming stripped 0 bases from V and 0 bases from J, with 4 bases between. The CDR3 covers 14 residues. CDR3 residues: CASSYSKSTDTQYF. The DNA for the CDR3 is TGTGCCAGCAGTTACTCTAAAAGCACAGATACGCAGTATTTT.

This clonotype has a handful of counts. This chain connects TRBV27 to TRBJ1-6, with D maybe TRBD1 (5 bases). This CDR3 has 13 amino acids. The germline V and J ends were trimmed by 1 base and 12 bases, with 10 bases remaining between them. Germline V CDR1 and CDR2: MNHEY, SMNVEV (reference sequence). CDR3 nucleotides: TGTGCCAGCAGTTTATTGGGGGGAGTACCCCTCCACTTT. Protein: CASSLLGGVPLHF.

This clonotype was seen a handful of times. This chain links TRBV6-2 or TRBV6-3 with TRBJ2-1, with 10 bases matching TRBD2. With 6 bases clipped from V and 4 bases from J, the junction kept 9 bases outside the gene matches. This CDR3 region has 16 residues. CDR1 is MNHEY, CDR2 SVGEGT, per germline. In DNA form, the CDR3 reads TGTGCCAGCAGACCAGGAGGGACTAGCGAGTACAATGAGCAGTTCTTC. The encoded protein is CASRPGGTSEYNEQFF.

The rearrangement joins TRBV14 to TRBJ2-3, with no clear D. V lost 4 bases to trimming and J lost 0 bases, with 11 bases between them. The CDR3 length is 15 residues. The germline V gene has CDR1 SGHDN and CDR2 FVKESK. The CDR3 spells CASSRIKGSTDTQYF. As DNA, the CDR3 is TGTGCCAGCAGCCGCATCAAAGGGAGCACAGATACGCAGTATTTT.

This clonotype was seen a few times. The gene calls are TRBV4-1 and TRBJ2-3; 7 bases agree with TRBD1. This CDR3 contains 14 residues. From germline, CDR1 is MGHRA and CDR2 YSYEKL. Trimming took 3 bases from V and 5 from J; bases not matched to a gene: 5. CDR3: CASSQVTGEDTQYF. The CDR3 DNA reads TGCGCCAGCAGCCAGGTAACAGGGGAAGATACGCAGTATTTT.

This clonotype was seen only a few times. V is TRBV30 and J is TRBJ2-5, with D possibly being TRBD2 (5 bases). Germline CDR1 GTSNPN, CDR2 SVGIG (reference sequence). Trimming shortened V by 0 bases and J by 5 bases, and 13 bases separated the two germline ends. The CDR3 consists of 14 residues. CDR3 sequence: CAWSVRGMGETQYF. Written as DNA, the CDR3 is TGTGCCTGGAGTGTGCGAGGGATGGGGGAGACCCAGTACTTC.

This clonotype was recorded many times. The chain joins TRBV20-1 to TRBJ2-1; 7 bases align to TRBD1. V lost 4 bases and J lost 0; bases outside the gene matches: 3. Germline CDR1 reads DFQATT; CDR2 reads SNEGSKA (reference sequence). The CDR3 has 14 residues. DNA for the CDR3: TGCAGTGCTATCGACAGGGTCTCCTACAATGAGCAGTTCTTC. Its protein product is CSAIDRVSYNEQFF.

This clonotype came up a few times. DNA for the CDR3: TGCAGTGCTAGAGATTCCGGACAGGTTGGATCTGAAGCTTTCTTT. Encoded protein: CSARDSGQVGSEAFF. V usage is TRBV20-1 and J usage is TRBJ1-1, with 7 bases that match TRBD1. The germline gives CDR1 DFQATT, CDR2 SNEGSKA (reference sequence). J lost 6 bases, V lost 0 bases, and 10 bases had no gene match. CDR3 size: 15 residues.